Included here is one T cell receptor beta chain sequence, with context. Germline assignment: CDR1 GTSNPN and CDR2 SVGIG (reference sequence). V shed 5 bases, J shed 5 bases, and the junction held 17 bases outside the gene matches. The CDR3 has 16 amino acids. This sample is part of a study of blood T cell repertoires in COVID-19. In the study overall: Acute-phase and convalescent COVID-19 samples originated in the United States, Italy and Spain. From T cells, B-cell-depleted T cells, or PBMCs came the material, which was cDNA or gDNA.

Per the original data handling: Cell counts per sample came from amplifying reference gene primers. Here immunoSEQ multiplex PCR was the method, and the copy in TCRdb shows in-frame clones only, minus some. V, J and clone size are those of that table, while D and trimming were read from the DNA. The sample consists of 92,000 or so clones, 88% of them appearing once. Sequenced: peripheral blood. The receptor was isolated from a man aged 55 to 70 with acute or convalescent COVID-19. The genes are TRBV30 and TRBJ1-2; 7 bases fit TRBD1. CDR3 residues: CAWAANLRQGQYGYTF. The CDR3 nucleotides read TGTGCCTGGGCTGCCAACCTCCGACAGGGCCAATATGGCTACACCTTC.